This entry concerns a single T cell receptor beta chain. This clone was seen a single time. The specificity of this receptor is unknown. One base away there is no much larger clone; base qualities are not given. Library prep was done by the immunoSEQ multiplex PCR assay. Some 100,000 TCR templates per sample were assayed by the deep sequencing platform. Genomic DNA extracted from sorted T cells was used for TCRbeta CDR3 sequencing. From the authors' description of their analysis: The R programming language was used for the clonal analysis of the TCRbeta CDR3 data. Unstimulated samples were compared with post-reaction CFSE-low samples to define alloreactive CD4+ and CD8+ clones. Regulatory or non-regulatory origin of alloreactive CD4+ clones was assigned by matching sequences to the sorted unstimulated Treg and non-Treg repertoires. This immuneACCESS table, as held by TCRdb, lists in-frame sequences with V and J called but not all clones. Of the missing ones, under half trace to an unresolved V gene in checked studies; the others have no known cause. The D gene and trimming were derived from the DNA, and the V and J assignments and clone size from that table. The sample includes tens of thousands of clones, with under 95% observed a single time. Over 25% of the sample belongs to the ten largest clones.

Sorted unstimulated T cells and proliferating T cells recovered from mixed lymphocyte reactions were subjected to TCRbeta CDR3 sequencing. Fresh whole blood from nine to ten HLA-typed healthy donors was used as the source from which PBMCs were isolated. This specimen comes from a study of siplizumab effects on memory and regulatory T cells (dated by TCRdb to the late 2010s). In terms of the full investigation: The study looked at the effect of siplizumab, an anti-CD2 antibody, on alloreactive T-cell subsets in allogeneic mixed lymphocyte reactions made from human PBMCs.

The CDR3 sequence holds 16 residues, the cysteine and phenylalanine included. Only the CDR3 region is kept as DNA, spanning 48 bases read in frame from base 1. Taken from the germline V gene, the CDR1 and CDR2 loops are SGHVS and FQNEAQ. Relative to germline, V is 2 bases shorter and J is 0 bases shorter, with 14 bases between their ends. Findings and caveats that apply to the study as a whole: Greater diversity appeared to be present in unstimulated naive T cells than in memory T cells, and a substantial contribution to the alloresponse seemed to be made by naive cells. The cumulative frequency of alloreactive sequences that could be traced back to unstimulated CD4+ memory T cells was significantly reduced by siplizumab. In reactions with siplizumab, an average of 68.8% of mappable alloreactive CD4+ clones were Treg-derived, compared with around 28% in control reactions. Whether proliferating Tregs from siplizumab cultures were suppressive was not functionally confirmed. Because sequences below about 10^-5 frequency were poorly captured, only a minor fraction of alloreactive clones could be mapped to unstimulated subsets. For roughly 75-96% of proliferating CD4+ or CD8+ clones, no naive or memory phenotype could be assigned.

The sequenced sample consisted of CD8+ T cells sorted from blood. This TCR was sampled from a human donor in good health. The chain employs TRBV7-8 and TRBJ2-7; the D segment could be TRBD1, given 6 matching bases. The CDR3 region reads CASSLSSTGLSYEQYF. The nucleotide sequence reads as follows: TGTGCCAGCAGCTTATCGTCGACAGGCCTCTCCTACGAGCAGTACTTC.